The present entry profiles one TCR beta chain with its context. The V gene's germline CDR1 is MDHEN and CDR2 SYDVKM. The CDR3 runs to 13 residues. Trimming left V 5 bases short and J 4 bases short, with 9 bases between. The data belong to a study of T cell changes during pregnancy in multiple sclerosis. Libraries were prepared by immunoSEQ multiplex PCR; TCRdb keeps only in-frame clonotypes and omits some of them. The sample includes tens of thousands of clones, roughly 90% seen only once; the top ten take 9.5%. This receptor was identified in a female donor in good health, enrolled as a control in a pregnancy study. The chain employs TRBV28 and TRBJ2-4; D unclear. Source: peripheral blood, taken after pregnancy. The CDR3 nucleotides read TGTGCCAGCAGTCTAACACTAAAAAACATTCAGTACTTC. Its protein product is CASSLTLKNIQYF.